This TCR beta chain was captured in a study of shared clonotypes between healthy human individuals. On the study more broadly: Three plates each covered CD4 naive and memory; CD8 naive two, CD8 memory one. Study observations and caveats: Tissues were not sampled, only blood, and their repertoires likely differ.

Concerning this clone: The antigen remains unidentified.

About 30,000 T cell genomes, or roughly 200 ng DNA, went into the sorted-subset replicate PCRs. Sequencing was performed with immunoSEQ multiplex PCR; in TCRdb, only in-frame clones are kept and a portion is missing. The sample carries 2 million to 3 million clones, roughly 93% recorded once. Germline CDR1 and CDR2: MNHEY and SMNVEV (reference sequence). V shed 6 bases and J shed 2 bases, with 17 bases lying between them. There are 15 residues in the CDR3. The chain employs TRBV27 and TRBJ2-7; D is ambiguous. Material: naive CD4+ T cells from PBMCs. The subset was: CD45RA+ positively selected. This sequence was found in a man between 18 and 29 years old in good health. Some clones in this sample may be carry-over from other donors' samples. The CDR3 nucleotides are TGTGCCAGCAGCTCGCCCGGCCGGAGTACCTACGAGCAGTACTTC. Protein product: CASSSPGRSTYEQYF.